The 7 T cell receptor beta chains reported below all come from one sample, sequenced in a study of T cell responses to AZD1222 COVID-19 vaccine. Data came from immunoSEQ multiplex PCR; TCRdb stores just in-frame clones and leaves some out. The sample yields about 60,000 clones, around nine tenths seen once. Sequenced material: peripheral blood, taken 28 days after the second dose of the MenACWY control vaccine. The receptors originated from an adult who received the MenACWY meningococcal vaccine as a control.

This chain joins TRBV7-2 and TRBJ2-4; 11 nucleotides match TRBD1. Germline loops: CDR1 SGHTA, CDR2 FQGNSA. The CDR3 runs 15 residues. V lost 3 bases and J lost 7; bases outside the gene matches: 5. In DNA, the CDR3 is TGTGCCAGCAGCTTTTCCGGGACAGGGGGGAACATTCAGTACTTC. It specifies CASSFSGTGGNIQYF.

CDR3 coding DNA: TGTGCCAGCCAGAGGGAGGGGGGATATGGCTACACCTTC. This encodes CASQREGGYGYTF. The rearrangement uses TRBV6-5 and TRBJ1-2; TRBD1 is a possible D gene (6 bases). V lost 8 bases to trimming and J lost 5 bases, with 15 bases between them. From germline, CDR1 is MNHEY and CDR2 SVGAGI. This CDR3 has 13 residues.

The V and J genes are TRBV5-6 and TRBJ1-1; TRBD1 might be the D (5 bases). Per the germline V gene, CDR1 is SGHDT and CDR2 is YYEEEE. This CDR3 comprises 14 residues. Deletions cut 7 bases from V and 0 bases from J, with 13 bases between. The CDR3 here is CASVGGGMNTEAFF. In DNA form, the CDR3 reads TGTGCCAGCGTCGGCGGGGGTATGAACACTGAAGCTTTCTTT.

The chain recombines TRBV10-2 with TRBJ1-1; tentatively, D is TRBD1 (5 bases). Germline CDR1 reads WSHSY; CDR2 reads SAAADI. Trimming removed 2 bases at V and 1 base at J, with 11 bases between. CDR3 length equals 15 residues. CDR3 in DNA: TGCGCCAGCAGTGAGACCGGACACCCGAACACTGAAGCTTTCTTT. Its translation: CASSETGHPNTEAFF.

V gene TRBV7-9 combines with J gene TRBJ1-5; 11 nucleotides line up with TRBD1. There are 15 residues in the CDR3. Germline CDR1 reads SEHNR; CDR2 reads FQNEAQ (reference sequence). The trim removed 5 bases at V and 6 bases at J, leaving 6 bases unmatched. CDR3 residues: CASSRGQGEFQPQHF. DNA for the CDR3: TGTGCCAGCAGCAGGGGACAGGGGGAGTTTCAGCCCCAGCATTTT.

The chain uses TRBV5-1 and TRBJ2-3; 12 positions match TRBD2. Germline V CDR1 and CDR2: SGHRS, YFSETQ. V shed 0 bases, J shed 5 bases, and the junction held 7 bases outside the gene matches. This CDR3 is 17 amino acids long. CDR3 bases: TGCGCCAGCAGCTTGGAGACTAGCGGGAGAGGTGGAGATACGCAGTATTTT. Translated: CASSLETSGRGGDTQYF.

This clone came up once. The rearrangement links TRBV6-2 or TRBV6-3 to TRBJ2-5; 8 bases are a match to TRBD2. Looked up from germline, CDR1 is MNHEY and CDR2 is SVGEGT. The CDR3 totals 15 residues. J gave up 4 bases and V 4 bases, and 8 bases lay outside the gene matches. The CDR3 coding sequence is TGTGCCAGCAGTTCCCCCCCCAGCGGGAGAGAGACCCAGTACTTC. As protein: CASSSPPSGRETQYF.